This record covers a single T cell receptor beta chain. Its antigen remains unidentified. The data are from a study of shared clonotypes between healthy human individuals. Study observations and caveats: Among non-shared clonotypes, generation probabilities were lower than among those shared by all four donors. Collection of samples was limited to blood; tissue repertoires likely differ.

Every subset's genomic DNA went evenly onto several immunoSEQ plates. Original data processing: Filtering differed, since immunoSEQ gave only junction sequences and no quality scores. Using immunoSEQ multiplex PCR, the repertoire was profiled, and TCRdb retains in-frame clones only, with some absent. The DNA gave D and trimming, while V, J and clone size come from that table. The top ten clones hold more than 0.5% of a sample with 800,000 to 1,200,000 clones, approximately 78% of them seen once. Germline-derived CDR1 and CDR2 are MDHEN and SYDVKM. This CDR3 contains 15 residues. V was clipped by 6 bases and J by 0 bases, with 9 bases between them.

Input material: memory CD4+ T cells from PBMCs. Described subset: CD45RA-negative fraction. The V and J genes are TRBV28 and TRBJ1-6; D is unresolved. The TCR was taken from a man aged 18 to 35 in good health. Some clones in this sample may be carry-over from other donors' samples. CDR3 bases: TGTGCCAGCAGAGGGTCCAGCTCCTATAATTCACCCCTCCACTTT. It codes for CASRGSSSYNSPLHF.